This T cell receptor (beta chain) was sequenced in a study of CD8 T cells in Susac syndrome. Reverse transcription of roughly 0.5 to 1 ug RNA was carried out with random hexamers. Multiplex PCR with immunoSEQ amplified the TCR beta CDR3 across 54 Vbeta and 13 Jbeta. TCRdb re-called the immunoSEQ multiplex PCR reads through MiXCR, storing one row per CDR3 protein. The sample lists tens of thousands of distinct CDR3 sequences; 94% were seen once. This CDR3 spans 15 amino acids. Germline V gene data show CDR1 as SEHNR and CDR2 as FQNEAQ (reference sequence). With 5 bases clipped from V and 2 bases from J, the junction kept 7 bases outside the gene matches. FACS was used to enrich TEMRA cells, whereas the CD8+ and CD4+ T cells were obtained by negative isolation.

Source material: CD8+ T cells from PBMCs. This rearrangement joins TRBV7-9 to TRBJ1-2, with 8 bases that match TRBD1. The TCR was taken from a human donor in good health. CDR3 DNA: TGTGCCAGCAGCCACGGACAGGGCGCGAACTATGGCTACACCTTC. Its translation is CASSHGQGANYGYTF.